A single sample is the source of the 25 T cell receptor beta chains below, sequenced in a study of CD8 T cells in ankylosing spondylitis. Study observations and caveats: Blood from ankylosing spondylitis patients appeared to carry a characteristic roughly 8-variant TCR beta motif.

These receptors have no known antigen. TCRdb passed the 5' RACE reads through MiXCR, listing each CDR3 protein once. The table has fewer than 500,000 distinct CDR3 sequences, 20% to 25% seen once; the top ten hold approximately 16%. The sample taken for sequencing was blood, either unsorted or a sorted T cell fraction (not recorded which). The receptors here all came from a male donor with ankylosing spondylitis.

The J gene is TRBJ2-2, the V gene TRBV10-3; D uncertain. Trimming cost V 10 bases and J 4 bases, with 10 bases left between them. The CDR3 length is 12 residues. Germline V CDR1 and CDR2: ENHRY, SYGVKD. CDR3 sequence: CATATVTGELFF. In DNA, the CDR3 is TGTGCCACCGCCACGGTCACCGGGGAGCTGTTTTTT.

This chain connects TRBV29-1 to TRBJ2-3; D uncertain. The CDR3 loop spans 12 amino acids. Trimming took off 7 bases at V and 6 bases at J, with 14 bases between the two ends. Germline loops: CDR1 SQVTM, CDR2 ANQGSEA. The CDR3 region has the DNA TGCAGCGCCCGGTGGGTCTCTGATACGCAGTATTTT. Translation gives CSARWVSDTQYF.

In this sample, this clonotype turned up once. CDR3 bases: TGTGCCAGCAGCTTCGGGGCGGGAGGGCCCACTGAGCAGTTCTTC. This translates into CASSFGAGGPTEQFF. This chain links TRBV7-9 with TRBJ2-1; 9 nucleotides line up with TRBD2. Per germline, CDR1 SEHNR and CDR2 FQNEAQ (reference sequence). V was pared by 3 bases and J by 9 bases, with 9 bases of the junction left unmatched. The CDR3 extends over 15 amino acids.

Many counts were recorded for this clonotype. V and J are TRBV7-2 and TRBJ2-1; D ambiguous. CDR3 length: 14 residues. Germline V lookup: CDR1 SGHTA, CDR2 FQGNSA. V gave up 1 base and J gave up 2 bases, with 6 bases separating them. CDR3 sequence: CASSLGGPYNEQFF. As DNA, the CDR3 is TGTGCCAGCAGCTTAGGCGGACCCTACAATGAGCAGTTCTTC.

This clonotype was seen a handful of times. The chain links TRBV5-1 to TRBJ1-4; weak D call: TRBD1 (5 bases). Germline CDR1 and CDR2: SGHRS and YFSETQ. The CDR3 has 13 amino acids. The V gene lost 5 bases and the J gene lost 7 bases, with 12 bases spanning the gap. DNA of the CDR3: TGCGCCAGCAGGCCCGACAGTGGTGAAAAACTGTTTTTT. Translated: CASRPDSGEKLFF. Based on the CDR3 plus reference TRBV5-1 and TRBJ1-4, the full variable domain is KAGVTQTPRYLIKTRGQQVTLSCSPISGHRSVSWYQQTPGQGLQFLFEYFSETQRNKGNFPGRFSGRQFSNSRSEMNVSTLELGDSALYLCASRPDSGEKLFFGSGTQLSVL.

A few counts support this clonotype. The CDR3: CSASAARIEAFF. The CDR3 nucleotides read TGCAGTGCTTCTGCAGCGAGAATTGAAGCTTTCTTT. The V and J genes are TRBV20-1 and TRBJ1-1, with unresolved D. CDR1 and CDR2 (germline): DFQATT, SNEGSKA (reference sequence). The CDR3 is 12 residues long. Trimming pared 5 bases from V and 7 bases from J, leaving 14 bases between.

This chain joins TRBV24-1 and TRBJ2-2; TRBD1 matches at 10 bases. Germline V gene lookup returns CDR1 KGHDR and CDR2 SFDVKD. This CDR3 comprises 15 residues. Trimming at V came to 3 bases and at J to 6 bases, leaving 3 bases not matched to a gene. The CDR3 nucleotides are TGTGCCACCAGTGATCCCGGGACAGGGGCCGGGGAGCTGTTTTTT. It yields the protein CATSDPGTGAGELFF.

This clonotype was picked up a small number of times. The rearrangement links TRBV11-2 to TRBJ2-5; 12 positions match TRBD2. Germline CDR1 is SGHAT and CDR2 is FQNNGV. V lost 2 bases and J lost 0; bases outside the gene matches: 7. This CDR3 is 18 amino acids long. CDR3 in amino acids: CASSLRGGLAGNQETQYF. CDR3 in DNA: TGTGCCAGCAGCTTAAGGGGAGGACTAGCGGGGAACCAAGAGACCCAGTACTTC.

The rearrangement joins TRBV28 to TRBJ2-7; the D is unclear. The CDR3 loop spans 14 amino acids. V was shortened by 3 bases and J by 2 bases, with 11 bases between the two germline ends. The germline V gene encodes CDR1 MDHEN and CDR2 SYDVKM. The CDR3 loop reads CASSFLYGTYEQYF. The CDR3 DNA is TGTGCCAGCAGTTTTCTTTACGGAACCTACGAGCAGTACTTC.

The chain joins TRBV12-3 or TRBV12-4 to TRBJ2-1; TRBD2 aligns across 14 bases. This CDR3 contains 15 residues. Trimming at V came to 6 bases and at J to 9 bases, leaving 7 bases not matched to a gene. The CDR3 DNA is TGTGCCAGCAGGATGGGACTAGCGGGAGCACGTGAGCAGTTCTTC. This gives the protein CASRMGLAGAREQFF.

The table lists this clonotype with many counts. This chain's CDR3 is CASSSQGIQETQYF. For the CDR3, the DNA is TGTGCCAGCAGTTCCCAGGGTATTCAAGAGACCCAGTACTTC. The chain couples TRBV12-3 or TRBV12-4 to TRBJ2-5; weak D call: TRBD1 (5 bases). The CDR3 loop spans 14 amino acids. V was shortened by 4 bases and J by 2 bases, with 11 bases between the two germline ends.

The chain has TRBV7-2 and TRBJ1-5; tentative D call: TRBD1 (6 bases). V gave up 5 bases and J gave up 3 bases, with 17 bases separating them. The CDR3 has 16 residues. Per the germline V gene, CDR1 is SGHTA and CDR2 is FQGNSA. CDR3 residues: CASSLSSGGPNQPQHF. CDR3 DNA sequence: TGTGCCAGCAGCCTCTCCTCGGGGGGCCCCAATCAGCCCCAGCATTTT.

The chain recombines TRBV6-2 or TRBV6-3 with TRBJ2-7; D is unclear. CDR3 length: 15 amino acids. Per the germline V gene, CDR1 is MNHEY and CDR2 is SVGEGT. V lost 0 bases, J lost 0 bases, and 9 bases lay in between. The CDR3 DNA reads TGTGCCAGCAGTTACTCGAAGGTTACCTCCTACGAGCAGTACTTC. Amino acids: CASSYSKVTSYEQYF.

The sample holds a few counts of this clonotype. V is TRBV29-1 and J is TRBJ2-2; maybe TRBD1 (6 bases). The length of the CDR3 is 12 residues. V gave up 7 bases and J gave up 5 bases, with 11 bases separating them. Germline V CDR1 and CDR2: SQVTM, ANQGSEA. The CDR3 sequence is CSGYRVTGELFF. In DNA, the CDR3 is TGCAGCGGCTACAGGGTAACCGGGGAGCTGTTTTTT.

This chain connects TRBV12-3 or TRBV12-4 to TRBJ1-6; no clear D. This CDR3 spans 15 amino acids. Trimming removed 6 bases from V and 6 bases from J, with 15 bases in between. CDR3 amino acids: CASSFDGLPNSPLHF. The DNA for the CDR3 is TGTGCCAGCAGCTTTGACGGCCTCCCTAATTCACCCCTCCACTTT.

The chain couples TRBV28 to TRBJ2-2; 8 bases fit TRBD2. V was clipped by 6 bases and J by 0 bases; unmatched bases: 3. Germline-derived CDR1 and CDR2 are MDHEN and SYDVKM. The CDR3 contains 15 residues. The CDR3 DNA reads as TGTGCCAGCAGAGGCGGGAGGTCGAACACCGGGGAGCTGTTTTTT. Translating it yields CASRGGRSNTGELFF.

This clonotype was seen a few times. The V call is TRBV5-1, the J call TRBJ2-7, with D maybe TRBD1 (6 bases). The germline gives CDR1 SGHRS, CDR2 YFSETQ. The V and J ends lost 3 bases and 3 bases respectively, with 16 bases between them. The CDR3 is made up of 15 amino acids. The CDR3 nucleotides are TGCGCCAGCAGCTCTCCTCGACAGGACCGCTACGAGCAGTACTTC. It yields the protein CASSSPRQDRYEQYF.

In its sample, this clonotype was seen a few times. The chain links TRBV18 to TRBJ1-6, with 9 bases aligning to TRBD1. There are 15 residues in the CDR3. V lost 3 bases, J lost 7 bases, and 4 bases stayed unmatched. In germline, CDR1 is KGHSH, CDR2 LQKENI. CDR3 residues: CASSPGDRVNSPLHF. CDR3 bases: TGTGCCAGCTCACCTGGGGACAGGGTGAATTCACCCCTCCACTTT.

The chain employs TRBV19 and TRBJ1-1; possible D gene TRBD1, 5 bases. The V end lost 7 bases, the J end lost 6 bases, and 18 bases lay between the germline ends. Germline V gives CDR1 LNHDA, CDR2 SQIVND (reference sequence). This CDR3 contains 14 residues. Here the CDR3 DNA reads TGTGCCAGTAACGGGGGACGCATTGGCGCTGAAGCTTTCTTT. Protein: CASNGGRIGAEAFF.

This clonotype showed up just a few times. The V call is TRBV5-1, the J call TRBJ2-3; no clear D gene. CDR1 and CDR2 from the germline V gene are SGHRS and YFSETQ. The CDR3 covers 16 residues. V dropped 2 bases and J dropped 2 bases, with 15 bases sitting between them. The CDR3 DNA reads TGCGCCAGCAGCTTTTTGTATGCGGAAACCACAGATACGCAGTATTTT. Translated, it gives CASSFLYAETTDTQYF.

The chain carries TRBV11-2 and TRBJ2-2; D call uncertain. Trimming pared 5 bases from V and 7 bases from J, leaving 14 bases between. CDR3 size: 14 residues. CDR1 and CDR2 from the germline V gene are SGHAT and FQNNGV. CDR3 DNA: TGTGCCAGCAGCCCTCCGGGTTTCGGCGGGGAGCTGTTTTTT. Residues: CASSPPGFGGELFF.

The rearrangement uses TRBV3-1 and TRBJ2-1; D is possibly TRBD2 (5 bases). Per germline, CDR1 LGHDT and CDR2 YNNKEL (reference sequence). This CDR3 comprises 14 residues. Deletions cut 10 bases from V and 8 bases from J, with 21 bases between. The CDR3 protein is CATSKIRGSDEQFF. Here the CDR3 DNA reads TGTGCCACCTCGAAGATACGGGGAAGTGATGAGCAGTTCTTC.

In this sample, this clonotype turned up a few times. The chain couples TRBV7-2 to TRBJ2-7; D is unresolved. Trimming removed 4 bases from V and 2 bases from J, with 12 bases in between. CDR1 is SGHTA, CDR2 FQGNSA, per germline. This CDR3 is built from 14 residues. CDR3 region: CASSSRLWTYEQYF. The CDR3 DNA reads TGTGCCAGCAGCTCCCGCCTCTGGACCTACGAGCAGTACTTC.

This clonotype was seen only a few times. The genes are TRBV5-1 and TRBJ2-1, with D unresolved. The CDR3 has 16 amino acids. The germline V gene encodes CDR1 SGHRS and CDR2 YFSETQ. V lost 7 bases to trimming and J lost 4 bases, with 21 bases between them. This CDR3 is CASENDGQQPYNEQFF. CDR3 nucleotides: TGCGCCAGCGAGAATGACGGTCAACAACCTTACAATGAGCAGTTCTTC.

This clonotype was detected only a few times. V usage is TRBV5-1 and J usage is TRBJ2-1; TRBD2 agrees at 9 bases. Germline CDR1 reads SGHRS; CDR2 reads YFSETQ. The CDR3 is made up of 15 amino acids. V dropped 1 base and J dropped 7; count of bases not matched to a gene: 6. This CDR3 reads CASSLTSGLWNEQFF. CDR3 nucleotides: TGCGCCAGCAGCTTGACTAGCGGGCTCTGGAATGAGCAGTTCTTC.